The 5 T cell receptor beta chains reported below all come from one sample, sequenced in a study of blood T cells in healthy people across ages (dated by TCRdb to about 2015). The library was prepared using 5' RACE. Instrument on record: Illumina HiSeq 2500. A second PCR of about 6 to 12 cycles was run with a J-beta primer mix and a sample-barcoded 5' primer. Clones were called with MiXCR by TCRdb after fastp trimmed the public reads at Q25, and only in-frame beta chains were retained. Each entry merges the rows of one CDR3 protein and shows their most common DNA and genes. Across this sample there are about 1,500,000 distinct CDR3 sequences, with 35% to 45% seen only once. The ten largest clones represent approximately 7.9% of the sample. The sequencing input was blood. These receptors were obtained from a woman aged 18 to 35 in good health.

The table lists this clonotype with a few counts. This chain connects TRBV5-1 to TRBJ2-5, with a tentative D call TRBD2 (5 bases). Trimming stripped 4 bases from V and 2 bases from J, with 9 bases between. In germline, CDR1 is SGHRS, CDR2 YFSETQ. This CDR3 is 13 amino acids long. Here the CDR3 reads CASSAGRQETQYF. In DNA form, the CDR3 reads TGCGCCAGCAGCGCGGGCCGTCAAGAGACCCAGTACTTC.

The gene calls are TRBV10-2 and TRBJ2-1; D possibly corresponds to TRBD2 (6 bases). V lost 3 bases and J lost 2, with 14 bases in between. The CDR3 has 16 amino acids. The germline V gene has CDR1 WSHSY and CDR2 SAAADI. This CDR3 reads CASSEGTGAAYNEQFF. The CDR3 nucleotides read TGCGCCAGCAGTGAAGGGACGGGAGCGGCCTACAATGAGCAGTTCTTC.

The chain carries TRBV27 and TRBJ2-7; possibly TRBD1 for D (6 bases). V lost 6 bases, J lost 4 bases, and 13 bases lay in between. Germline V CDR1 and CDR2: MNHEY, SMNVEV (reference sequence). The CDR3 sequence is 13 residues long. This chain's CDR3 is CASSAGAGYEQYF. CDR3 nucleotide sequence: TGTGCCAGCAGCGCAGGGGCCGGTTACGAGCAGTACTTC.

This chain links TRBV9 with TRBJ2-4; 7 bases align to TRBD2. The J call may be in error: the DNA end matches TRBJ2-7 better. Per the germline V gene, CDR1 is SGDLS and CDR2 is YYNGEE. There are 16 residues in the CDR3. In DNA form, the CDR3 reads TGTGCCAGCAGCCCCCTCGGGCGGGCGGGAGCCTACGAGCAGTACTTC. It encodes CASSPLGRAGAYEQYF.

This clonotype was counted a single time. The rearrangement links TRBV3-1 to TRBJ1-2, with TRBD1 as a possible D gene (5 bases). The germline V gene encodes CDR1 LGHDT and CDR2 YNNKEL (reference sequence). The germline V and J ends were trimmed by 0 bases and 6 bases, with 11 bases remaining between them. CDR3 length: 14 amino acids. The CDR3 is CASSQEGQSNGYTF. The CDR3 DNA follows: TGTGCCAGCAGCCAAGAGGGGCAGTCGAATGGCTACACCTTC.